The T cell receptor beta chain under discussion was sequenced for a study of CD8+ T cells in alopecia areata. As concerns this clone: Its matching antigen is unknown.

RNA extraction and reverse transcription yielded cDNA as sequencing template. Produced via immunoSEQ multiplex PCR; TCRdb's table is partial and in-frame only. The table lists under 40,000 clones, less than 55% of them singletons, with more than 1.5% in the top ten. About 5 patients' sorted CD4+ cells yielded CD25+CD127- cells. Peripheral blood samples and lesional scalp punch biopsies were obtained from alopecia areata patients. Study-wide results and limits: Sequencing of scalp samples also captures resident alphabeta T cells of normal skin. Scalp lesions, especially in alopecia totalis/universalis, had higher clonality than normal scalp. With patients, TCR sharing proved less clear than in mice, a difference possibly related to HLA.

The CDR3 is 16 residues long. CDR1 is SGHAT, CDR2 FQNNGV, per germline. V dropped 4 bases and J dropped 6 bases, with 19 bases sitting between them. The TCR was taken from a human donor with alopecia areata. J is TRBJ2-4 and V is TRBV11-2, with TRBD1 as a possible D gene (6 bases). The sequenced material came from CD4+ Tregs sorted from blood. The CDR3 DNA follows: TGTGCCAGCAGCTCAAGTTCCGTGACAGGCTTAAACATTCAGTACTTC. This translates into CASSSSSVTGLNIQYF.